This T cell receptor beta chain was retrieved from a study of cytomegalovirus exposure and HLA in healthy donors. Clones were sequenced by immunoSEQ multiplex PCR, and TCRdb holds only the in-frame ones, with some missing. The sample lists roughly 50,000 clones, approximately 93% occurring once. The CDR3 contains 15 residues. The chain recombines TRBV21-1 with TRBJ1-2; the table gives TRBD1 as D, unverified against the DNA. TRBV21-1 is noted as a pseudogene. The receptor was derived from a woman under 30 in good health and CMV-seropositive. The sequenced sample consisted of PBMCs. CDR3 region: CASSKTSSRGDGYTF. The CDR3 nucleotides are TGTGCCAGCAGCAAAACTTCGAGCAGGGGGGATGGCTACACCTTC.